This is a list of T cell receptor beta chains from one sample in a study of CD8+ T cells in alopecia areata. The protocol was immunoSEQ multiplex PCR, while the TCRdb copy is restricted to in-frame clones and leaves out a portion. The repertoire holds 200,000 to 250,000 clones, with 50% to 70% as singletons. Sequenced material: CD4+ T cells sorted from blood, taken at week 0. These receptors all come from a human donor with alopecia areata. CDR3s include the opening cysteine and the closing phenylalanine or tryptophan.

V	length	J	CDR3
TRBV7-9	16	TRBJ1-2	CASSLVRTGTNYGYTF
TRBV14	16	TRBJ2-7	CASSQDRAGLGYEQYF
TRBV29-1	10	TRBJ1-1	CSVVNTEAFF
TRBV4-1	14	TRBJ2-2	CASSQFENTGELFF
TRBV4-3	16	TRBJ2-1	CASSPGSGSSYNEQFF
TRBV27	15	TRBJ2-7	CASSSPLMGFYEQYF
TRBV6-6	14	TRBJ1-5	CASRPRDSNQPQHF
TRBV15	15	TRBJ2-5	CATSRRPHRAPGQYF
TRBV6-1	18	TRBJ1-5	CASSGAGGRYYSNQPQHF
TRBV4-1	17	NA	CASSQDSTGRSAYEQYF
TRBV30	12	TRBJ2-4	CAWSPTQNIQYF
TRBV7-9	15	TRBJ1-1	CASSLAGQGDTEAFF
TRBV7-2	15	TRBJ2-5	CASREIGVVLETQYF
TRBV29-1	11	TRBJ1-2	CSVGEGAGYTF
TRBV30	15	TRBJ2-7	CAWSVSGQGTYEQYF
TRBV27	13	TRBJ2-7	CASSFRTNYEQYF
TRBV11-2	19	TRBJ2-1	CASSQFSGIQSGPYNEQFF
TRBV10-3	14	TRBJ1-4	CAISETVINEKLFF
TRBV15	16	TRBJ2-2	CATMGGGLANTGELFF
TRBV5-1	17	TRBJ2-2	CASSLEDGGTQTGELFF
TRBV18	14	TRBJ1-1	CASSTGGANTEAFF
TRBV27	14	TRBJ2-7	CASSRRDRAYEQYF
TRBV6-4	14	TRBJ2-1	CASSADPRGGEQFF
TRBV25-1	15	TRBJ2-1	CASSEPFLAGVEQFF
TRBV4-1	12	TRBJ1-1	CASRLPSSKAFF
TRBV6-1	14	TRBJ1-6	CASSEGVGALTLHF
TRBV2	14	TRBJ2-1	CASRRTGGMDEQFF
TRBV25-1	14	TRBJ1-1	CASSEVGSNTEAFF
TRBV29-1	15	TRBJ1-5	CSVAQGAKDGQPQHF
TRBV30	16	TRBJ2-3	CAWSTPRQKGPDTQYF
TRBV18	13	TRBJ2-3	CASSPPGADTQYF
TRBV2	11	TRBJ2-1	CATRGAGEQFF
TRBV19	16	TRBJ2-6	CASTLRGTYGANVLTF
TRBV9	18	TRBJ2-1	CASSVGIKSQGAWNEQFF
TRBV30	14	TRBJ1-5	CAWSGKGGEGPQHF
TRBV9	14	TRBJ2-7	CASSSLGTSYEQYF
TRBV5-1	14	TRBJ2-2	CASSLSVNTGELFF
TRBV30	14	TRBJ2-5	CAWIRDRGWETQYF
TRBV13	15	TRBJ2-7	CASSLARTGTWEQYF
TRBV7-2	15	TRBJ1-1	CASSQANRGVTEAFF
TRBV2	13	TRBJ2-7	CASRGTGVHEQYF
TRBV6-5	16	TRBJ2-7	CASSYGIGGRDYEQYF
TRBV11-2	14	TRBJ1-2	CASSQNAGEAGYTF
TRBV29-1	13	TRBJ1-1	CSASGRLNTEAFF
TRBV4-2	18	TRBJ1-4	CASSQESGRLATNEKLFF
TRBV19	10	TRBJ1-2	CASWYYGYTF
TRBV7-3	16	TRBJ2-2	CASSPLAGSQSGELFF
TRBV2	15	TRBJ2-3	CASSDNPGNTDTQYF
TRBV30	12	TRBJ1-2	CAWKGPIADYTF
TRBV7-9	15	TRBJ1-4	CASIGQGLTNEKLFF
TRBV30	15	TRBJ1-4	CAWSGHRALNEKLFF
TRBV5-1	14	TRBJ2-1	CASSLEPAGGEQFF
TRBV9	11	TRBJ2-1	CASSVESEQFF